A selection of T cell receptor beta chains follows, all from one sample in a study of early T cells in non-severe SARS-CoV-2 infection. In TCRdb, the 5' RACE reads were re-called with MiXCR into one record per CDR3 protein. The repertoire has tens of thousands of distinct CDR3 sequences, around 3.9% of them found once; the top ten carry about 4.4%. Sequenced sample: whole blood. The receptors derive from an adult who was a healthcare worker with PCR-confirmed SARS-CoV-2 infection or an uninfected control (not recorded which). CDR3s include the opening cysteine and the closing phenylalanine or tryptophan. The order of the fields is D gene, clone size, CDR3 length, V gene, J gene, CDR3 DNA, CDR3 protein. A D gene is named only where the DNA matches it firmly. Size is stated for part of the rows, as once, few or many counts, or as a class when the clone is expanded.

TRBD1,many,14,TRBV3-1,TRBJ1-1,TGTGCCAGCAGCCATCAGGGGCAGGGGGCTCGCTCTCTCTTT,CASSHQGQGARSLF
.,many,13,TRBV5-1,TRBJ1-4,TGCGCCAGCAGCTTGGAGACGGCCTCGAAACTGTTTTTT,CASSLETASKLFF
.,many,16,TRBV18,TRBJ2-6,TGTGCCAGCTCACCGCCGACGGGAACTGGGGCCAACGTCCTGACTTTC,CASSPPTGTGANVLTF
.,few,12,TRBV5-4,TRBJ1-4,TGTGCCAGCAGCAGTGGCGGGGAAAAACTGTTTTTT,CASSSGGEKLFF
.,.,14,TRBV19,TRBJ2-2,TGTGCCAGTAGTTTCGGGCCTAACACCGGGGAGCTGTTTTTT,CASSFGPNTGELFF
.,many,14,TRBV7-8,TRBJ2-1,TGTGCCAGCAGCTTCAGCGGTCCCTACAATGAGCAGTTCTTC,CASSFSGPYNEQFF
.,.,10,TRBV29-1,TRBJ1-1,TGCAGCGTCACAGGGACTGAAGCTTTCTTT,CSVTGTEAFF
.,.,14,TRBV20-1,TRBJ1-2,TGCAGTGCTAGTGTCCGGCGGGAGTACTATGGCTACACCTTC,CSASVRREYYGYTF
.,many,12,TRBV12-3/TRBV12-4,TRBJ2-5,TGTGCCAGCAGTTTCACCGGGGAGACCCAGTACTTC,CASSFTGETQYF
.,.,14,TRBV12-3/TRBV12-4,TRBJ2-7,TGTGCCAGCAGTTTACCCACCACAGGGAACGAGCAGTACTTC,CASSLPTTGNEQYF
TRBD2,many,16,TRBV28,TRBJ2-1,TGTGCCAGCAGTACTGCCGGGACTAGCGGAATCAATGAGCAGTTCTTC,CASSTAGTSGINEQFF
.,many,16,TRBV30,TRBJ1-2,TGTGCCTGGAGTGTACTTTTGAGGGGTTATGACTATGGCTACACCTTC,CAWSVLLRGYDYGYTF
.,few,15,TRBV18,TRBJ2-7,TGTGCCAGCTCACCAAGGAGGGAGTTACCCTACGAGCAGTACTTC,CASSPRRELPYEQYF
TRBD1,many,15,TRBV5-1,TRBJ2-3,TGCGCCAGCGATAAAAGGGGACAGGGCACAGATACGCAGTATTTT,CASDKRGQGTDTQYF
.,many,14,TRBV11-2,TRBJ2-5,TGTGCCAGCAGCCGGGGACTGGGCCAAGAGACCCAGTACTTC,CASSRGLGQETQYF
.,many,11,TRBV5-6,TRBJ2-3,TGTGCCAGCAGCCGGGGAGATACGCAGTATTTT,CASSRGDTQYF
.,.,13,TRBV20-1,TRBJ2-7,TGCAGTGCTCTGAACTCAGACTCCTACGAGCAGTACTTC,CSALNSDSYEQYF